The 27 T cell receptor beta chains listed next were all sequenced from one sample in a study of T cells in Graves' hyperthyroidism and ophthalmopathy. Amplification of TCR beta CDR3 regions was performed using RNA transcripts as template. The HTBI primer set served for first-round RT-PCR of the TCR CDR3. TCRdb re-analysed the multiplex PCR reads in MiXCR, keeping a single row per CDR3 protein. The sample shows approximately 520,000 distinct CDR3 sequences, 20% to 25% of them seen only once. Material for sequencing was blood. These receptors were obtained from a young man with Graves' hyperthyroidism.

This clonotype showed up many times. The chain has TRBV2 and TRBJ1-2; D perhaps matches TRBD1 (5 bases). V gave up 6 bases and J gave up 6 bases, with 17 bases separating them. CDR1 and CDR2 (germline): SNHLY, FYNNEI. The CDR3 length is 14 residues. The CDR3 sequence: CASSVGALGDGYTF. CDR3 sequence (DNA): TGTGCCAGCAGCGTCGGGGCACTAGGGGATGGCTACACCTTC. Using reference TRBV2 and TRBJ1-2 for the parts outside the CDR3, the full variable domain is EPEVTQTPSHQVTQMGQEVILRCVPISNHLYFYWYRQILGQKVEFLVSFYNNEISEKSEIFDDQFSVERPDGSNFTLKIRSTKLEDSAMYFCASSVGALGDGYTFGSGTRLTVV.

In this sample, this clonotype turned up many times. The chain has TRBV27 and TRBJ2-7, with D possibly TRBD1 on 5 matching bases. Trimming removed 3 bases from V and 1 base from J, with 10 bases in between. Germline V gene data show CDR1 as MNHEY and CDR2 as SMNVEV (reference sequence). This CDR3 has 14 amino acids. CDR3 sequence: CASSFRGNSYEQYF. For the CDR3, the DNA is TGTGCCAGCAGTTTTAGGGGCAATTCCTACGAGCAGTACTTC.

This clonotype was observed at least ten times. The genes are TRBV6-5 and TRBJ1-6; D is perhaps TRBD1 (6 bases). There are 16 residues in the CDR3. Per the germline V gene, CDR1 is MNHEY and CDR2 is SVGAGI. With 2 bases removed from V and 7 bases from J, the gap between germline ends came to 15 bases. The CDR3 DNA reads as TGTGCCAGCAGTTACCCTCTGGCGCAGGGGAATTCACCCCTCCACTTT. This codes for CASSYPLAQGNSPLHF.

This clonotype was recorded many times. The rearrangement joins TRBV6-4 to TRBJ2-7; possible D gene TRBD2, 5 bases. The V end was cut by 5 bases, the J end by 3 bases, with 17 bases between. From germline, CDR1 is MRHNA and CDR2 SNTAGT. The CDR3 has 15 amino acids. The CDR3 region is CASSLRALDYYEQYF. CDR3 DNA sequence: TGTGCCAGCAGTCTGCGGGCGCTAGACTACTACGAGCAGTACTTC.

A few counts support this clonotype. The chain has TRBV6-5 and TRBJ2-5; D unclear. The CDR3 is 12 residues long. Germline V gene lookup returns CDR1 MNHEY and CDR2 SVGAGI. The V end lost 2 bases, the J end lost 10 bases, and 11 bases lay between the germline ends. This CDR3 is CASSYPGQDQYF. In nucleotides, the CDR3 is TGTGCCAGCAGTTACCCCGGGCAAGACCAGTACTTC.

This chain joins TRBV12-3 or TRBV12-4 and TRBJ2-4; no definite D call. The V end was cut by 2 bases, the J end by 0 bases, with 17 bases between. CDR3 length: 18 residues. The CDR3 protein is CASSLRLPPGLAKNIQYF. CDR3 DNA sequence: TGTGCCAGCAGTTTACGGCTCCCACCGGGTCTAGCCAAAAACATTCAGTACTTC.

This chain uses TRBV12-3 or TRBV12-4 with TRBJ1-5, with 12 positions matching TRBD1. V lost 3 bases to trimming and J lost 0 bases; unmatched junction nucleotides: 6. The CDR3 extends over 18 amino acids. The CDR3 sequence is CASSFGTGGHYSNQPQHF. CDR3 coding DNA: TGTGCCAGCAGTTTTGGGACAGGGGGCCATTATAGCAATCAGCCCCAGCATTTT.

This clonotype came up many times. The V call is TRBV30, the J call TRBJ1-1, with TRBD1 matching 8 bases. Germline CDR1 and CDR2: GTSNPN and SVGIG (reference sequence). CDR3 length: 13 amino acids. V was pared by 5 bases and J by 1 base, with 3 bases of the junction left unmatched. The DNA for the CDR3 is TGTGCCTGGGAGACAGGGGAGAACACTGAAGCTTTCTTT. As protein: CAWETGENTEAFF.

This clonotype was counted ten times or more. The rearrangement uses TRBV6-5 and TRBJ2-5, with D tentatively TRBD1 or TRBD2 (7 bases each). Germline V gene lookup returns CDR1 MNHEY and CDR2 SVGAGI. V was shortened by 0 bases and J by 5 bases, with 16 bases between the two germline ends. This CDR3 has 16 residues. The CDR3: CASSYSGGGTAETQYF. DNA for the CDR3: TGTGCCAGCAGTTACTCCGGGGGAGGGACAGCGGAGACCCAGTACTTC.

CDR3 in DNA: TGCGCCAGCAGCTCGACGGGACAGGGAGGGTACGAGCAGTACTTC. This translates into CASSSTGQGGYEQYF. V usage is TRBV5-1 and J usage is TRBJ2-7; 9 bases fit TRBD1. This CDR3 contains 15 residues. CDR1 and CDR2 from the germline V gene are SGHRS and YFSETQ. The V segment lost 3 bases and the J segment 4 bases; nucleotides outside the gene matches: 8. Full variable domain (rest looked up from reference TRBV5-1 and TRBJ2-7): KAGVTQTPRYLIKTRGQQVTLSCSPISGHRSVSWYQQTPGQGLQFLFEYFSETQRNKGNFPGRFSGRQFSNSRSEMNVSTLELGDSALYLCASSSTGQGGYEQYFGPGTRLTVT.

The count of this clonotype is one. The chain carries TRBV11-2 and TRBJ2-7; D might be TRBD2 (5 bases). Germline CDR1 and CDR2: SGHAT and FQNNGV. This CDR3 comprises 15 residues. Between the trimmed V and J ends, which lost 2 bases and 2 bases, there was a span of 13 bases. Here the CDR3 DNA reads TGTGCCAGCAGCTTATACCGGGGTTCTCCCTACGAGCAGTACTTC. It codes for CASSLYRGSPYEQYF.

This clonotype came up many times. The V gene is TRBV10-2, the J gene TRBJ1-2; possible D gene TRBD1, 5 bases. The CDR3 is made up of 16 amino acids. Germline CDR1 is WSHSY and CDR2 is SAAADI. The V gene lost 2 bases and the J gene lost 0 bases, with 13 bases spanning the gap. DNA for the CDR3: TGCGCCAGCAGTGAGACTCAGGGAGCAGCTAACTATGGCTACACCTTC. This sequence encodes CASSETQGAANYGYTF.

The V and J genes are TRBV7-9 and TRBJ2-7, with 7 bases matching TRBD2. The CDR3 totals 15 residues. V gave up 5 bases and J gave up 6 bases; unmatched junction bases: 13. Germline CDR1 is SEHNR and CDR2 is FQNEAQ (reference sequence). As DNA, the CDR3 is TGTGCCAGCAGCCCCCAGACTAGCCCGCGGTCCGAGCAGTACTTC. Protein: CASSPQTSPRSEQYF.

This clonotype was found many times. The rearrangement joins TRBV5-1 to TRBJ1-5; D is uncertain. This CDR3 contains 13 residues. The ends were cut back, 4 bases at V and 7 bases at J, with 12 bases in the middle. CDR1 and CDR2 (germline): SGHRS, YFSETQ. Here the CDR3 DNA reads TGCGCCAGCAGCCGGATACCCCAGCAGCCCCAGCATTTT. This translates into CASSRIPQQPQHF.

The CDR3 DNA is TGTGCCAGCAGTCCCTGGACTAGCGGGAGGAGAGGCACCGGGGAGCTGTTTTTT. Its translation is CASSPWTSGRRGTGELFF. This chain links TRBV6-2 or TRBV6-3 with TRBJ2-2, with TRBD2 matching 14 bases. The CDR3 is 18 amino acids. The V gene's germline CDR1 is MNHEY and CDR2 SVGEGT. V was clipped by 5 bases and J by 4 bases; unmatched bases: 9.

The J gene is TRBJ1-5, the V gene TRBV20-1; D remains ambiguous. The V gene's germline CDR1 is DFQATT and CDR2 SNEGSKA (reference sequence). The ends were cut back, 7 bases at V and 5 bases at J, with 12 bases in the middle. The CDR3 totals 12 residues. The CDR3 DNA sequence: TGCAGTGTTCGGGCAGTAGATCAGCCCCAGCATTTT. Translated: CSVRAVDQPQHF.

The chain joins TRBV6-2 or TRBV6-3 to TRBJ1-2; TRBD1 agrees at 12 bases. The germline V gene encodes CDR1 MNHEY and CDR2 SVGEGT. V lost 6 bases to trimming and J lost 2 bases; unmatched junction nucleotides: 7. The CDR3 is 16 residues long. CDR3 amino acids: CASRTLGTGGNYGYTF. The DNA for the CDR3 is TGTGCCAGCAGGACGCTTGGGACAGGGGGCAACTATGGCTACACCTTC.

Many counts were recorded for this clonotype. This sequence joins TRBV28 and TRBJ2-7, with D uncertain. There are 12 residues in the CDR3. With 4 bases removed from V and 7 bases from J, the gap between germline ends came to 11 bases. Germline assignment: CDR1 MDHEN and CDR2 SYDVKM. The CDR3 region is CASSSGLGEQYF. CDR3 nucleotides: TGTGCCAGCAGTTCCGGATTGGGGGAGCAGTACTTC.

The rearrangement uses TRBV11-2 and TRBJ2-7, with D possibly matching TRBD2 (5 bases). Germline V CDR1 and CDR2: SGHAT, FQNNGV. The CDR3 sequence is 12 residues long. Trimming stripped 3 bases from V and 5 bases from J, with 8 bases between. The CDR3 reads CASSFYGDEQYF. In DNA form, the CDR3 reads TGTGCCAGCAGCTTCTACGGGGACGAGCAGTACTTC.

This chain connects TRBV5-1 to TRBJ1-2; the match to TRBD1 covers 7 bases. Germline-derived CDR1 and CDR2 are SGHRS and YFSETQ. The CDR3 contains 14 residues. The V gene end was trimmed by 4 bases and the J gene end by 1 base; junction bases not matched to a gene: 4. As DNA, the CDR3 is TGCGCCAGCAGCGTGCAGGGGGGTAACTATGGCTACACCTTC. Protein sequence: CASSVQGGNYGYTF.

There are many counts of this clonotype. This chain uses TRBV6-5 with TRBJ2-2; D uncertain. Looked up from germline, CDR1 is MNHEY and CDR2 is SVGAGI. V lost 6 bases, J lost 3 bases, and 8 bases lay in between. This CDR3 is built from 13 residues. This CDR3 reads CASRGRYTGELFF. The CDR3 bases are TGTGCCAGCAGGGGCCGATACACCGGGGAGCTGTTTTTT.

In this sample, this clonotype turned up many times. The J gene is TRBJ2-3, the V gene TRBV4-1, with no clear D. Trimming took 6 bases from V and 4 from J, leaving 14 bases between them. Germline CDR1 reads MGHRA; CDR2 reads YSYEKL. The CDR3 extends over 14 amino acids. This CDR3 reads CASSRTRVSDTQYF. The CDR3, as DNA: TGCGCCAGCAGTCGTACAAGGGTTTCAGATACGCAGTATTTT.

This chain joins TRBV12-3 or TRBV12-4 and TRBJ2-5; 14 bases map to TRBD2. With V trimmed by 6 bases and J by 5 bases, 8 bases remained unmatched. The CDR3 has 16 residues. For the CDR3, the DNA is TGTGCCAGCAGGACCGGGACTAGCGGGAGTACGGAGACCCAGTACTTC. It encodes CASRTGTSGSTETQYF.

This clonotype appeared a single time. V gene TRBV28 combines with J gene TRBJ2-2; no clear D gene. CDR3 size: 14 residues. V was pared by 2 bases and J by 6 bases, with 10 bases between. Per germline, CDR1 MDHEN and CDR2 SYDVKM. As DNA, the CDR3 is TGTGCCAGCAGTTTACGGGCCAGTCCCGGGGAGCTGTTTTTT. Its translation: CASSLRASPGELFF.

A remark on this clonotype: One end of the junction varies from germline; a read error may be responsible. The chain recombines TRBV12-3 or TRBV12-4 with TRBJ2-6, with D possibly matching TRBD1 (5 bases). The CDR3 spans 14 residues. CDR3 amino acids: CASTRAPGANVLTF. The CDR3 DNA sequence: TGTGCCAGCACTAGGGCCCCTGGGGCCAACGTCCTAACTTTC.

This clonotype was detected many times. The chain combines TRBV19 with TRBJ1-1; the D is unclear. CDR3 size: 16 residues. CDR1 is LNHDA and CDR2 is SQIVND in the germline V gene (reference sequence). V lost 1 base and J 4 bases, leaving 16 bases between the germline ends. The CDR3 coding sequence is TGTGCCAGTAGTATAGTAAGCCCCGTTCGGGCCACTGAAGCTTTCTTT. Translating it yields CASSIVSPVRATEAFF.

This clonotype has ten or more counts. V and J are TRBV6-2 or TRBV6-3 and TRBJ2-7, with 8 nucleotides matching TRBD2. Germline CDR1 MNHEY, CDR2 SVGEGT. Unmatched junction bases numbered 6, after V lost 5 bases and J lost 0 bases. This CDR3 is built from 15 residues. The CDR3 sequence: CASSLSGEGSYEQYF. The DNA of the CDR3 is TGTGCCAGCAGTCTTAGCGGGGAGGGCTCCTACGAGCAGTACTTC.